The T cell receptor beta chain under discussion was sequenced for a study of T cells in Graves' hyperthyroidism and ophthalmopathy. Study-wide background: Initial diagnosis, before any treatment, was when peripheral blood was collected.

This CDR3 contains 13 residues. CDR1 is SQVTM and CDR2 is ANQGSEA in the germline V gene. V was clipped by 3 bases and J by 4 bases; unmatched bases: 6. Regions amplified from RNA transcripts were the TCR beta CDR3 regions. The HTBI primer set drove a first-round RT-PCR of the TCR CDR3. TCRdb called the multiplex PCR reads again in MiXCR, with one record for every CDR3 protein. The table shows roughly 500,000 distinct CDR3 sequences, with more than 11% occurring only once. In this sample, this clonotype turned up a few times. Thyroid ultrasound, orbital computed tomography, clinical symptoms, and serum thyroxine and TRAb underpinned diagnoses.

The chain has TRBV29-1 and TRBJ2-7, with 7 bases identical to TRBD2. The receptor was isolated from a woman aged 25 to 39 with Graves' hyperthyroidism that later progressed to Graves' ophthalmopathy. Input material: blood. The CDR3 here is CSVEEVGGYEQYF. DNA for the CDR3: TGCAGCGTTGAGGAGGTCGGGGGGTACGAGCAGTACTTC.